This TCR beta chain was recovered during a study of T-cell reconstitution after alpha-beta-depleted transplantation in children. Germline trimming cut 7 bases from V and 1 base from J; bases unmatched to any gene: 4. The CDR3 sequence is 14 residues long. In germline, CDR1 is SNHLY, CDR2 FYNNEI. During its preparation, the TCRbeta library received unique molecular identifiers. From the PCR reads, TCRdb called clonotypes with MiXCR, one entry per CDR3 protein. The table has about 260,000 distinct CDR3 sequences, around 8% seen once; the top ten hold 6.3%. General study findings and limits: After transplant, at about two months, alpha-beta T cells were reportedly derived from several hundred expanded graft clones. Newly produced T cells mostly provided counts and TCRbeta diversity after one year, as hyperexpanded clones declined.

In its sample, this clonotype was seen many times. The antigen is not known. The source was PBMCs, mostly from graft donor cells, collected 180 days after TCRalphabeta/CD19-depleted stem cell transplant. V gene TRBV2 combines with J gene TRBJ2-3; TRBD1 aligns across 8 bases. The receptor was derived from a male patient younger than 18 who had a stem cell transplant for acute lymphoblastic leukemia, so the T cells may come from the graft donor. The CDR3 DNA follows: TGTGCCAGCACGGACAGGGTCGGCACAGATACGCAGTATTTT. Its protein is CASTDRVGTDTQYF. The variable domain in full, with the rest retrieved from reference TRBV2 and TRBJ2-3, is EPEVTQTPSHQVTQMGQEVILRCVPISNHLYFYWYRQILGQKVEFLVSFYNNEISEKSEIFDDQFSVERPDGSNFTLKIRSTKLEDSAMYFCASTDRVGTDTQYFGPGTRLTVL.